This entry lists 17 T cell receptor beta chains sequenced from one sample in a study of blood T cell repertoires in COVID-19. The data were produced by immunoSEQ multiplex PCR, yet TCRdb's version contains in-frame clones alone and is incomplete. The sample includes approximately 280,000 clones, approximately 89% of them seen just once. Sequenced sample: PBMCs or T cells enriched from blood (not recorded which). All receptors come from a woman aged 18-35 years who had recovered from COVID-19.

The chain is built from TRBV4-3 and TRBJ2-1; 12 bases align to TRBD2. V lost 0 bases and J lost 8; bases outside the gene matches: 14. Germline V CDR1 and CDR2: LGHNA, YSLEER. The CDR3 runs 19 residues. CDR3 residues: CASSQDWLAGGLGLDEQFF. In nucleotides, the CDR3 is TGCGCCAGCAGCCAAGATTGGCTAGCGGGAGGGCTTGGACTAGATGAGCAGTTCTTC.

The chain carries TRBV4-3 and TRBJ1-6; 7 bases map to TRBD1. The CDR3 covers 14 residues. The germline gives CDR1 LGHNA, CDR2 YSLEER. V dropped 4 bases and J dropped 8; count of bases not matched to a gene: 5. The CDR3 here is CASSLGQEDSPLHF. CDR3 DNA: TGCGCCAGCAGCCTTGGACAGGAAGATTCACCCCTCCACTTT.

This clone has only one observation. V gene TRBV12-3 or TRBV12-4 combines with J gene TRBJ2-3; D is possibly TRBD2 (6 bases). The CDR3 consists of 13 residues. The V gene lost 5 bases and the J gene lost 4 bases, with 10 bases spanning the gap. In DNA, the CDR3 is TGTGCCAGCAGTAGACTAGGTCCAGATACGCAGTATTTT. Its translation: CASSRLGPDTQYF.

The CDR3 here is CASSLRRSRNTGELFF. The CDR3 DNA sequence: TGCGCCAGCAGCTTGCGGAGATCCCGAAACACCGGGGAGCTGTTTTTT. V gene TRBV5-1 combines with J gene TRBJ2-2; D is uncertain. The CDR3 runs to 16 residues. Trimming removed 1 base at V and 2 bases at J, with 12 bases between. CDR1 SGHRS and CDR2 YFSETQ come from the germline V gene.

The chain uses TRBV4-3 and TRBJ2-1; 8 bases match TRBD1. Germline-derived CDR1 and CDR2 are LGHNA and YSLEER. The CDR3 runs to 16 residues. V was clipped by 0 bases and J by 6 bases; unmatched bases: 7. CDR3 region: CASSQEPDRVLNEQFF. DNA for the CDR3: TGCGCCAGCAGCCAAGAACCGGACAGGGTCCTCAATGAGCAGTTCTTC.

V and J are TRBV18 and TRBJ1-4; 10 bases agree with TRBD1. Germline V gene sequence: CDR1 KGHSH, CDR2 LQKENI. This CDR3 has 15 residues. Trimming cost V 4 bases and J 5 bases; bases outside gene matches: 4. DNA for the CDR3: TGTGCCAGCTCACGGGACAGGGGCGCGAATGAAAAACTGTTTTTT. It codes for CASSRDRGANEKLFF.

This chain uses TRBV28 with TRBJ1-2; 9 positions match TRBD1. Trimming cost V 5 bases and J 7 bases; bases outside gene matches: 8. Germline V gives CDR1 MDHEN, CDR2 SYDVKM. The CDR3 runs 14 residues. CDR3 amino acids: CASSPGDRASGYTF. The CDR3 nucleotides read TGTGCCAGCAGTCCAGGGGACAGGGCTTCTGGCTACACCTTC.

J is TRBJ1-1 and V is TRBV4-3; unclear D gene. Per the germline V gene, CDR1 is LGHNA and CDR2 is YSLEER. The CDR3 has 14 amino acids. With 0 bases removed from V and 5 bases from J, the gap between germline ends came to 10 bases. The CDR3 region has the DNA TGCGCCAGCAGCCAAGATCGGGGTAAGACTGAAGCTTTCTTT. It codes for CASSQDRGKTEAFF.

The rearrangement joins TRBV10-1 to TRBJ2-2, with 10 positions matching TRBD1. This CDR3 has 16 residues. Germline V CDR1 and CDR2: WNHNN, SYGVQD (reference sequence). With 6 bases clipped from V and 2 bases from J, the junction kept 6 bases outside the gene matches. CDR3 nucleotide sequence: TGCGCCAGCAGGGCCGGGACAGGGGACAACACCGGGGAGCTGTTTTTT. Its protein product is CASRAGTGDNTGELFF.

DNA of the CDR3: TGTGCCAGCCAGATAGCGGGGGGATCCTACAATGAGCAGTTCTTC. Translating it yields CASQIAGGSYNEQFF. V and J are TRBV5-4 and TRBJ2-1; 10 bases map to TRBD2. CDR3 length: 15 amino acids. V lost 7 bases, J lost 1 base, and 5 bases stayed unmatched. Germline lookup yields CDR1 SGHNT and CDR2 YYREEE (reference sequence). The whole variable domain, remainder taken from reference TRBV5-4 and TRBJ2-1, is ETGVTQSPTHLIKTRGQQVTLRCSSQSGHNTVSWYQQALGQGPQFIFQYYREEENGRGNFPPRFSGLQFPNYSSELNVNALELDDSALYLCASQIAGGSYNEQFFGPGTRLTVL.

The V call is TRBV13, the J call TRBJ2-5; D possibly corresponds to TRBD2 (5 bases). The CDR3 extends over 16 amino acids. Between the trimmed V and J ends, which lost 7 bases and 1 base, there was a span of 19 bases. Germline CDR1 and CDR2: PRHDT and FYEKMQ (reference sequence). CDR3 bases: TGTGCCAGCAACCAACAGTTGGACTCACCCCAAGAGACCCAGTACTTC. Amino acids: CASNQQLDSPQETQYF.

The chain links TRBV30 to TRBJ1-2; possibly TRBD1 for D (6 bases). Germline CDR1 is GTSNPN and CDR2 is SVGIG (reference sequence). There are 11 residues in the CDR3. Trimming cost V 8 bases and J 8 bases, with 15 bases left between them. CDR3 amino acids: CAGAGVGGYTF. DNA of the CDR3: TGTGCCGGTGCAGGGGTGGGAGGCTACACCTTC.

CDR3 loop: CASRWREYSNQPQHF. In nucleotides, the CDR3 is TGTGCCAGCAGGTGGAGGGAATATAGCAATCAGCCCCAGCATTTT. The rearrangement links TRBV28 to TRBJ1-5; no clear D. The CDR3 is 15 amino acids. CDR1 is MDHEN and CDR2 is SYDVKM in the germline V gene. The ends were cut back, 6 bases at V and 0 bases at J, with 12 bases in the middle.

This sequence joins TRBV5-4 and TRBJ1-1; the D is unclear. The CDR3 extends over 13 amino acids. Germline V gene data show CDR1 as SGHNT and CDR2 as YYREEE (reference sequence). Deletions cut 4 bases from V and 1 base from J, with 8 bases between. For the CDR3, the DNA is TGTGCCAGCAGCCCGACTGCGAACACTGAAGCTTTCTTT. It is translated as CASSPTANTEAFF. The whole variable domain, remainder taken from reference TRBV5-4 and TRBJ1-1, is ETGVTQSPTHLIKTRGQQVTLRCSSQSGHNTVSWYQQALGQGPQFIFQYYREEENGRGNFPPRFSGLQFPNYSSELNVNALELDDSALYLCASSPTANTEAFFGQGTRLTVV.

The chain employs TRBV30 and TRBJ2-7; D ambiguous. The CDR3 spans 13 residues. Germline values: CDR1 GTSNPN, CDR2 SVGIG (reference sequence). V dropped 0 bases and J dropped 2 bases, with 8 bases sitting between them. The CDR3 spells CAWSVAQAYEQYF. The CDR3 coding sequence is TGTGCCTGGAGTGTAGCCCAGGCCTACGAGCAGTACTTC.

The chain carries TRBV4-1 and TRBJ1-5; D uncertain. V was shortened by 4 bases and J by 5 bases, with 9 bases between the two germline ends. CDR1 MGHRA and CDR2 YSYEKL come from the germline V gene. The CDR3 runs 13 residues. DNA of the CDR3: TGCGCCAGCAGCCGTCCTGAGGATCAGCCCCAGCATTTT. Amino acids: CASSRPEDQPQHF.

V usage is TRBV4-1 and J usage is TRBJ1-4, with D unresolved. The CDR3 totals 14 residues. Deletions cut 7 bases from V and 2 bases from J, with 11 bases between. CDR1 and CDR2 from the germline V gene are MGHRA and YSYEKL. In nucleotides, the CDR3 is TGCGCCAGCAACGCCGTCGGGACTAATGAAAAACTGTTTTTT. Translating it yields CASNAVGTNEKLFF.